This TCR beta chain derives from a study of T cells in Graves' hyperthyroidism and ophthalmopathy. Whole-study results and caveats: From stable hyperthyroidism, ophthalmopathy was set apart by a 13 V-J model.

This clonotype was observed a handful of times. Its antigen remains unknown. Amplified TCR beta CDR3 regions derived from RNA transcripts. The HTBI primer set drove a first-round RT-PCR of the TCR CDR3. TCRdb processed the multiplex PCR reads anew with MiXCR; each CDR3 protein has one entry. The table has 300,000 to 450,000 distinct CDR3 sequences, approximately 13% seen once; the top ten hold 9% to 9.5%. Trimming cost V 5 bases and J 2 bases, with 16 bases left between them. Germline V gene lookup returns CDR1 LNHDA and CDR2 SQIVND (reference sequence). The CDR3 is 15 amino acids. The receptor comes from a young woman with Graves' hyperthyroidism. Sequencing was performed on blood. The chain recombines TRBV19 with TRBJ2-7, with D possibly called TRBD1 or TRBD2 (5 bases each). The CDR3 DNA is TGTGCCAGTAGTGCCACCGGGACGGAGACCTACGAGCAGTACTTC. Translating it yields CASSATGTETYEQYF.